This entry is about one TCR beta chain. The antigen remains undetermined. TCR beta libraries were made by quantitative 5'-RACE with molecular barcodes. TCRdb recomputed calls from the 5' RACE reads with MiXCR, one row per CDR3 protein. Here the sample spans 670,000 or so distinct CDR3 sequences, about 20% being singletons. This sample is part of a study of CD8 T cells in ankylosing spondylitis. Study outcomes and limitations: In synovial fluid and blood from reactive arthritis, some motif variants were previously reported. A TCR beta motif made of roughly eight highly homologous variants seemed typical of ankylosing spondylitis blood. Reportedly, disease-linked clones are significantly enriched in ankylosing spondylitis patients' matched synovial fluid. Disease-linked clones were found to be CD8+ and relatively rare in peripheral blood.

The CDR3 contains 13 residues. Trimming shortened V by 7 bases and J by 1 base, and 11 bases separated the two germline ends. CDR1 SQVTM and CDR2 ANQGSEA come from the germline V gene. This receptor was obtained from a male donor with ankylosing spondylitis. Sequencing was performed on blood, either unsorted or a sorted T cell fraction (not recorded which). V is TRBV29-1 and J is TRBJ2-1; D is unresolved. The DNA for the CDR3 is TGCAGCGGATTCAAAGGGTCCTACAATGAGCAGTTCTTC. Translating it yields CSGFKGSYNEQFF.